Each of the 14 T cell receptor beta chains below was sequenced from the same sample in a study of OX40 agonist ivuxolimab in advanced cancers. Profiled with immunoSEQ multiplex PCR; TCRdb holds only in-frame clones, not every one. Of 75,000 to 95,000 clones in the sample, just over 90% were seen once. The sequenced sample was CD4+ or CD8+ T cells sorted from blood, obtained in a trial of the OX40 agonist ivuxolimab. Receptors were obtained from an adult with an advanced solid tumor such as melanoma, head and neck, liver or kidney cancer.

The V call is TRBV18, the J call TRBJ1-1, with D hard to call. Germline CDR1 and CDR2: KGHSH and LQKENI. V was cut by 3 bases and J by 0 bases, with 11 bases left in between. CDR3 length equals 15 residues. CDR3 residues: CASSPAGSLNTEAFF. The CDR3 nucleotides read TGTGCCAGCTCACCCGCGGGTTCACTGAACACTGAAGCTTTCTTT. Supplemented by reference TRBV18 and TRBJ1-1, the full variable domain reads NAGVMQNPRHLVRRRGQEARLRCSPMKGHSHVYWYRQLPEEGLKFMVYLQKENIIDESGMPKERFSAEFPKEGPSILRIQQVVRGDSAAYFCASSPAGSLNTEAFFGQGTRLTVV.

The V gene is TRBV11-2, the J gene TRBJ2-3; D unresolved. V lost 5 bases and J 0 bases, leaving 6 bases between the germline ends. CDR3 size: 13 residues. Germline lookup yields CDR1 SGHAT and CDR2 FQNNGV. The CDR3: CASSRPSTDTQYF. Here the CDR3 DNA reads TGTGCCAGCAGCCGACCGAGCACAGATACGCAGTATTTT.

The V call is TRBV5-5, the J call TRBJ2-3; D is unresolved. There are 12 residues in the CDR3. Deletions cut 0 bases from V and 5 bases from J, with 4 bases between. The germline V gene has CDR1 SGHKS and CDR2 YYEKEE (reference sequence). CDR3 bases: TGTGCCAGCAGCTTGGAGAGAGATACGCAGTATTTT. It yields the protein CASSLERDTQYF.

The V call is TRBV2, the J call TRBJ2-7; D gene unclear. The V gene lost 9 bases and the J gene lost 2 bases, with 5 bases spanning the gap. This CDR3 spans 10 amino acids. Germline loops: CDR1 SNHLY, CDR2 FYNNEI. CDR3: CASSAYEQYF. The CDR3 region has the DNA TGTGCCAGTTCGGCCTACGAGCAGTACTTC.

DNA for the CDR3: TGTGCCAGCAGCTCCGATGCGGTGGTTGGTGAGCAGTTCTTC. Protein: CASSSDAVVGEQFF. The chain joins TRBV11-3 to TRBJ2-1; D uncertain. Germline V lookup: CDR1 SGHNT, CDR2 YENEEA. V lost 4 bases, J lost 9 bases, and 16 bases lay in between. CDR3 size: 14 residues.

V usage is TRBV7-9 and J usage is TRBJ2-1, with a tentative D call TRBD2 (5 bases). Germline V gene sequence: CDR1 SEHNR, CDR2 FQNEAQ (reference sequence). There are 15 residues in the CDR3. Trimming stripped 1 base from V and 5 bases from J, with 12 bases between. The DNA for the CDR3 is TGTGCCAGCAGCTTAGTGGTAGGGAGCAACAATGAGCAGTTCTTC. It codes for CASSLVVGSNNEQFF.

The J gene is TRBJ2-7, the V gene TRBV6-1, with a weak D call TRBD1 (6 bases). Trimming cost V 8 bases and J 0 bases, with 14 bases left between them. CDR1 is MNHNS, CDR2 SASEGT, per germline. CDR3 length: 14 residues. The CDR3 DNA sequence: TGTGCCAGCGCCCGGGACACGAGCTCCTACGAGCAGTACTTC. Translating gives CASARDTSSYEQYF.

V is TRBV7-9 and J is TRBJ2-5; 12 nucleotides align to TRBD2. Germline V gene data show CDR1 as SEHNR and CDR2 as FQNEAQ (reference sequence). The CDR3 sequence is 15 residues long. The V segment lost 3 bases and the J segment 5 bases; nucleotides outside the gene matches: 4. The CDR3 protein is CASSFSGLAGETQYF. The CDR3 coding sequence is TGTGCCAGCAGCTTCTCGGGACTAGCGGGTGAGACCCAGTACTTC.

The rearrangement uses TRBV30 and TRBJ1-5; 8 positions match TRBD1. This CDR3 has 11 amino acids. V lost 5 bases, J lost 9 bases, and 3 bases stayed unmatched. Germline V gene data show CDR1 as GTSNPN and CDR2 as SVGIG (reference sequence). In DNA form, the CDR3 reads TGTGCCTGGGACAGGGGTACGCCCCAGCATTTT. Translating it yields CAWDRGTPQHF.

V gene TRBV5-1 combines with J gene TRBJ2-2, with a tentative D call TRBD1 (6 bases). V was shortened by 0 bases and J by 4 bases, with 10 bases between the two germline ends. This CDR3 is 15 amino acids long. The germline V gene has CDR1 SGHRS and CDR2 YFSETQ. The CDR3 spells CASSLAGDITGELFF. CDR3 coding DNA: TGCGCCAGCAGCTTGGCTGGGGACATCACCGGGGAGCTGTTTTTT.

The CDR3 spells CASSTGQPQHF. CDR3 nucleotide sequence: TGTGCCAGCAGTACAGGCCAGCCCCAGCATTTT. The chain is built from TRBV6-5 and TRBJ1-5, with D tentatively TRBD1 (5 bases). This CDR3 contains 11 residues. V was pared by 5 bases and J by 7 bases, with 6 bases between. CDR1 and CDR2 from the germline V gene are MNHEY and SVGAGI.

V and J are TRBV30 and TRBJ2-3; 13 bases map to TRBD2. V dropped 5 bases and J dropped 4; count of bases not matched to a gene: 3. Germline V gives CDR1 GTSNPN, CDR2 SVGIG (reference sequence). The length of the CDR3 is 14 residues. The CDR3, as DNA: TGTGCCTGGTCGGGACTAGCGGGACCAGATACGCAGTATTTT. This translates into CAWSGLAGPDTQYF.

This chain uses TRBV27 with TRBJ2-5; D is unclear. The CDR3 has 14 amino acids. Germline lookup yields CDR1 MNHEY and CDR2 SMNVEV (reference sequence). V was shortened by 1 base and J by 5 bases, with 11 bases between the two germline ends. The CDR3 DNA follows: TGTGCCAGCAGTTTATGGGCGAGTTCGGAGACCCAGTACTTC. The encoded protein is CASSLWASSETQYF.

The J gene is TRBJ2-7, the V gene TRBV30; no clear D gene. This CDR3 region has 13 residues. Germline V gene lookup returns CDR1 GTSNPN and CDR2 SVGIG (reference sequence). The V and J ends lost 0 bases and 0 bases respectively, with 6 bases between them. CDR3 DNA sequence: TGTGCCTGGAGTGTGCCCTACTCCTACGAGCAGTACTTC. Residues: CAWSVPYSYEQYF.